The 27 T cell receptor beta chains listed next were all sequenced from one sample in a study of cytomegalovirus exposure and HLA in healthy donors. Profiled with immunoSEQ multiplex PCR; TCRdb holds only in-frame clones, not every one. The table records about 360,000 clones, approximately 90% of them present only once. Sequencing was done on a sample of PBMCs. These receptors were taken from a woman under 30 in good health and CMV-seronegative.

V and J are TRBV6-5 and TRBJ1-3; 8 nucleotides agree with TRBD1. The germline V gene has CDR1 MNHEY and CDR2 SVGAGI. This CDR3 spans 14 amino acids. V was clipped by 7 bases and J by 7 bases; unmatched bases: 9. CDR3 sequence (DNA): TGTGCCAGCATAAAGACAGGGGCTCGCAACACCATATATTTT. The encoded protein is CASIKTGARNTIYF.

The V call is TRBV7-2, the J call TRBJ1-5, with TRBD1 matching 9 bases. V trimming: 5 bases; J trimming: 8 bases; junction bases outside the gene matches: 10. This CDR3 is built from 15 residues. Germline loops: CDR1 SGHTA, CDR2 FQGNSA. Here the CDR3 DNA reads TGTGCCAGCAGCCCGGACAGGGGTTCTATGAAGCCCCAGCATTTT. Translated, it gives CASSPDRGSMKPQHF.

The CDR3 here is CASRDRDRDYEQYF. The CDR3 region has the DNA TGTGCCAGCAGGGACCGGGACAGAGACTACGAGCAGTACTTC. The chain employs TRBV28 and TRBJ2-7, with 7 bases identical to TRBD1. Germline V gene data show CDR1 as MDHEN and CDR2 as SYDVKM. This CDR3 region has 14 residues. V shed 6 bases and J 3 bases; nucleotides not matched to a gene: 8.

This chain links TRBV10-3 with TRBJ1-3; D remains unclear. This CDR3 spans 13 amino acids. The V gene's germline CDR1 is ENHRY and CDR2 SYGVKD. Trimming took off 4 bases at V and 2 bases at J, with 6 bases between the two ends. The CDR3 reads CAISGTAGNTIYF. The DNA for the CDR3 is TGTGCCATCAGTGGGACTGCTGGAAACACCATATATTTT.

The V gene is TRBV29-1, the J gene TRBJ2-7, with TRBD2 as a possible D gene (6 bases). The CDR3 sequence is 15 residues long. Looked up from germline, CDR1 is SQVTM and CDR2 is ANQGSEA. Trimming took off 7 bases at V and 0 bases at J, with 19 bases between the two ends. CDR3 sequence (DNA): TGCAGCGGCCAGACTAGTACGGCAAGCTCCTACGAGCAGTACTTC. This gives the protein CSGQTSTASSYEQYF.

The chain couples TRBV5-1 to TRBJ2-3, with 11 nucleotides matching TRBD2. This CDR3 comprises 18 residues. V dropped 0 bases and J dropped 0; count of bases not matched to a gene: 6. Per the germline V gene, CDR1 is SGHRS and CDR2 is YFSETQ. This CDR3 reads CASSLVLAGGSSTDTQYF. In nucleotides, the CDR3 is TGCGCCAGCAGCTTGGTTCTAGCGGGAGGTTCTAGCACAGATACGCAGTATTTT.

The chain links TRBV6-5 to TRBJ2-3; 9 nucleotides line up with TRBD2. The germline V gene encodes CDR1 MNHEY and CDR2 SVGAGI. Trimming cost V 2 bases and J 4 bases; bases outside gene matches: 1. This CDR3 has 14 amino acids. The CDR3 here is CASSYGTSPDTQYF. The CDR3 bases are TGTGCCAGCAGTTACGGGACTAGCCCAGATACGCAGTATTTT.

The rearrangement joins TRBV6-1 to TRBJ1-1, with D possibly matching TRBD1 (5 bases). The CDR3 runs 14 residues. Germline values: CDR1 MNHNS, CDR2 SASEGT. V lost 2 bases and J 2 bases, leaving 9 bases between the germline ends. The CDR3 loop is CASSERGDNTEAFF. CDR3 DNA sequence: TGTGCCAGCAGTGAACGGGGGGACAACACTGAAGCTTTCTTT.

The sample holds one count of this clone. Since the CDR3 does not end with the conserved phenylalanine or tryptophan, this likely comes from a read error. It is unclear where the CDR3 begins or ends on the DNA, so no DNA is shown, and the CDR3 is as TCRdb lists it. V and J are TRBV28 and TRBJ2-7; TRBD1 is taken as the D call from the table, unchecked against the DNA. Germline lookup yields CDR1 MDHEN and CDR2 SYDVKM. The CDR3 has 9 amino acids, counting both end residues. CDR3 protein: CASNNTPSN.

The J gene is TRBJ2-3, the V gene TRBV18, with D possibly being TRBD2 (6 bases). Trimming took 5 bases from V and 2 from J, leaving 11 bases between them. Germline lookup yields CDR1 KGHSH and CDR2 LQKENI. The CDR3 totals 14 residues. For the CDR3, the DNA is TGTGCCAGCTCAGGTGTAGCGGACACAGATACGCAGTATTTT. Its protein is CASSGVADTDTQYF.

The chain is built from TRBV28 and TRBJ1-2, with D hard to call. Germline CDR1 MDHEN, CDR2 SYDVKM. CDR3 length equals 14 residues. Trimming took off 3 bases at V and 2 bases at J, with 10 bases between the two ends. The CDR3 sequence: CASSFLGRNYGYTF. DNA of the CDR3: TGTGCCAGCAGTTTTTTAGGGAGAAACTATGGCTACACCTTC.

This chain connects TRBV6-6 to TRBJ1-2; D is perhaps TRBD1 (5 bases). V dropped 7 bases and J dropped 3 bases, with 18 bases sitting between them. The V gene's germline CDR1 is MNHNY and CDR2 SVGAGI (reference sequence). CDR3 length: 15 amino acids. The CDR3 nucleotides are TGTGCCAGCAAGCCGACGCCAGGGATTCACTATGGCTACACCTTC. Translated, it gives CASKPTPGIHYGYTF.

The chain uses TRBV19 and TRBJ2-6, with 7 positions matching TRBD1. The CDR3 sequence is 19 residues long. Germline V lookup: CDR1 LNHDA, CDR2 SQIVND (reference sequence). Losses at the gene ends were 0 bases for V and 0 bases for J; bases not matched to a gene: 8. The CDR3 reads CASSIDPWDRISGANVLTF. In DNA form, the CDR3 reads TGTGCCAGTAGTATAGATCCTTGGGACAGAATCTCTGGGGCCAACGTCCTGACTTTC.

The chain joins TRBV6-5 to TRBJ2-1, with D tentatively TRBD2 (7 bases). CDR3 length equals 15 residues. Trimming stripped 6 bases from V and 4 bases from J, with 16 bases between. The germline V gene has CDR1 MNHEY and CDR2 SVGAGI. The CDR3 DNA is TGTGCCAGCAGCCGGGACGGGGGGCCTTACAATGAGCAGTTCTTC. It codes for CASSRDGGPYNEQFF.

The rearrangement joins TRBV6-1 to TRBJ1-2; D is possibly TRBD1 (5 bases). Deletions cut 8 bases from V and 7 bases from J, with 17 bases between. This CDR3 contains 13 residues. Germline CDR1 and CDR2: MNHNS and SASEGT. CDR3 DNA sequence: TGTGCCAGCTGGGGGGACGGCGCGGGTGGCTACACCTTC. Residues: CASWGDGAGGYTF.

The chain has TRBV30 and TRBJ2-5, with D uncertain. This CDR3 has 13 amino acids. Per the germline V gene, CDR1 is GTSNPN and CDR2 is SVGIG (reference sequence). V lost 1 base and J 1 base, leaving 7 bases between the germline ends. The CDR3 reads CAWSEEIQETQYF. Written as DNA, the CDR3 is TGTGCCTGGAGTGAGGAGATCCAAGAGACCCAGTACTTC. The full variable domain, its missing parts supplied by reference TRBV30 and TRBJ2-5, is SQTIHQWPATLVQPVGSPLSLECTVEGTSNPNLYWYRQAAGRGLQLLFYSVGIGQISSEVPQNLSASRPQDRQFILSSKKLLLSDSGFYLCAWSEEIQETQYFGPGTRLLVL.

CDR3 in DNA: TGTGCCAGCCACGCCCTCGCGGGAGCGTCCTACGAGCAGTACTTC. This translates into CASHALAGASYEQYF. This chain uses TRBV27 with TRBJ2-7, with TRBD2 matching over 7 bases. The CDR3 sequence is 15 residues long. V lost 8 bases and J lost 1; bases outside the gene matches: 11. Germline V gene data show CDR1 as MNHEY and CDR2 as SMNVEV (reference sequence).

The V gene is TRBV5-1, the J gene TRBJ1-1; maybe TRBD1 (6 bases). The germline V gene encodes CDR1 SGHRS and CDR2 YFSETQ. The CDR3 length is 15 residues. Trimming removed 5 bases at V and 0 bases at J, with 14 bases between. The CDR3 DNA is TGCGCCAGCAGTCAACGGGACACCGTGAACACTGAAGCTTTCTTT. Translating it yields CASSQRDTVNTEAFF.

V and J are TRBV6-5 and TRBJ1-3; possibly TRBD1 for D (5 bases). Trimming shortened V by 6 bases and J by 4 bases, and 13 bases separated the two germline ends. The CDR3 spans 14 residues. From germline, CDR1 is MNHEY and CDR2 SVGAGI. The CDR3, as DNA: TGTGCCAGCAGCCGGGACTTACTAGGAAACACCATATATTTT. This codes for CASSRDLLGNTIYF.

The rearrangement uses TRBV18 and TRBJ2-7; tentatively, D is TRBD2 (5 bases). The V end was cut by 2 bases, the J end by 2 bases, with 10 bases between. The CDR3 totals 14 residues. CDR1 is KGHSH and CDR2 is LQKENI in the germline V gene. The CDR3: CASSPNPAAYEQYF. CDR3 sequence (DNA): TGTGCCAGCTCACCAAATCCAGCGGCCTACGAGCAGTACTTC.

A few counts support this clone. The chain carries TRBV5-4 and TRBJ2-1; TRBD2 aligns across 10 bases. There are 14 residues in the CDR3. V shed 2 bases and J 7 bases; nucleotides not matched to a gene: 3. Germline V gene data show CDR1 as SGHNT and CDR2 as YYREEE (reference sequence). Here the CDR3 DNA reads TGTGCCAGCAGCTTAGCGGGAGGGCGGAATGAGCAGTTCTTC. Protein sequence: CASSLAGGRNEQFF.

The genes are TRBV25-1 and TRBJ1-2, with unresolved D. Germline-derived CDR1 and CDR2 are MGHDK and SYGVNS. Trimming removed 6 bases from V and 8 bases from J, with 13 bases in between. The CDR3 consists of 12 residues. The CDR3 bases are TGTGCCAGCAGGGGGAGTGAAGAGGGCTACACCTTC. Translating gives CASRGSEEGYTF.

The chain has TRBV2 and TRBJ1-3; D is uncertain. Germline V lookup: CDR1 SNHLY, CDR2 FYNNEI. This CDR3 comprises 15 residues. V shed 3 bases and J shed 0 bases, with 9 bases lying between them. The CDR3 reads CASSDGLNSGNTIYF. CDR3 sequence (DNA): TGTGCCAGCAGTGACGGACTTAACTCTGGAAACACCATATATTTT.

This sequence joins TRBV18 and TRBJ1-3; no reliable D call. V shed 4 bases and J shed 4 bases, with 5 bases lying between them. The CDR3 consists of 12 residues. From germline, CDR1 is KGHSH and CDR2 LQKENI. The CDR3 reads CASSLGGNTIYF. The DNA of the CDR3 is TGTGCCAGCTCACTCGGGGGAAACACCATATATTTT.

V and J are TRBV4-2 and TRBJ1-5; TRBD1 is a possible D gene (6 bases). The CDR3 contains 17 residues. Germline V gene sequence: CDR1 LGHNA, CDR2 YNFKEQ. Trimming pared 3 bases from V and 6 bases from J, leaving 21 bases between. The CDR3: CASSQISYTGGFQPQHF. CDR3 coding DNA: TGTGCCAGCAGCCAGATTTCGTACACGGGGGGCTTTCAGCCCCAGCATTTT.

This chain joins TRBV4-1 and TRBJ2-5, with 8 bases that match TRBD2. V trimming: 8 bases; J trimming: 4 bases; junction bases outside the gene matches: 9. Germline V lookup: CDR1 MGHRA, CDR2 YSYEKL. The CDR3 runs to 14 residues. The DNA for the CDR3 is TGCGCCAGCGCTCGATCGGGAGGGAGAGAGACCCAGTACTTC. This sequence encodes CASARSGGRETQYF.

The chain uses TRBV27 and TRBJ2-1; D perhaps matches TRBD2 (5 bases). Trimming cost V 3 bases and J 2 bases, with 8 bases left between them. Germline CDR1 and CDR2: MNHEY and SMNVEV (reference sequence). The CDR3 length is 14 residues. The CDR3 DNA sequence: TGTGCCAGCAGTTTGGTCGGGACCTACAATGAGCAGTTCTTC. Residues: CASSLVGTYNEQFF.